The 11 T cell receptor beta chains presented below share a single source sample, sequenced in a study of regulatory T cells in long-lasting Graves disease (TCRdb year 2021). The time point label of this sample denotes: newly diagnosed GD, antithyroid drugs for less than 3 months. For both TCR sequencing and RNA sequencing, RNA was extracted from PBMCs in TRIzol. Library creation used multiplex PCR. The run used an Illumina HiSeq 4000. iRepertoire HTBI primers and Arm-PCR amplification of CDR3 regions were used to construct TCR beta libraries. In TCRdb, the public reads were trimmed at Q25 with fastp and aligned with MiXCR, with productive beta chains retained. Entries are consolidated by CDR3 protein sequence, retaining the most common genes and DNA. For this sample there are a few hundred thousand distinct CDR3 sequences; over 15% appear just once. The leading ten clones occupy approximately 22% of the sample.

These data also featured in a second study, about T cells in Graves' hyperthyroidism and ophthalmopathy.

The sample consisted of peripheral blood mononuclear cells (PBMCs), taken at new diagnosis, from a patient treated with antithyroid drugs. These receptors came from a woman under 30 with Graves disease. Donor details come from another sample of the same person, matched by shared clones.

The rearrangement joins TRBV7-6 to TRBJ2-3; 10 bases are a match to TRBD1. CDR3 length: 13 residues. J gave up 6 bases and V 8 bases, and 5 bases lay outside the gene matches. Germline V lookup: CDR1 SGHVS, CDR2 FNYEAQ. CDR3 protein: CASRDRGRDTQYF. The CDR3 DNA follows: TGTGCCAGCCGGGACAGGGGACGCGATACGCAGTATTTT.

This clonotype appeared many times. The V and J genes are TRBV6-5 and TRBJ1-1; D unclear. Germline CDR1 is MNHEY and CDR2 is SVGAGI. V was pared by 0 bases and J by 1 base, with 6 bases between. The CDR3 length is 14 residues. The CDR3 sequence: CASSYSHGNTEAFF. Written as DNA, the CDR3 is TGTGCCAGCAGTTACTCACACGGGAACACTGAAGCTTTCTTT.

This clonotype came up a few times. The chain employs TRBV9 and TRBJ2-3; the D gene is possibly TRBD2 (6 bases). Trimming shortened V by 0 bases and J by 2 bases, and 13 bases separated the two germline ends. The germline V gene encodes CDR1 SGDLS and CDR2 YYNGEE. The CDR3 runs to 16 residues. The CDR3 reads CASSVDQGRSTDTQYF. The CDR3 DNA sequence: TGTGCCAGCAGCGTAGATCAAGGGAGGTCCACAGATACGCAGTATTTT.

Remarks on this clonotype: The CDR3 does not close with the conserved phenylalanine or tryptophan, likely indicating a read error. It is unclear where the CDR3 begins or ends on the DNA, so no DNA is shown, and the CDR3 is as TCRdb lists it. The V and J genes are TRBV7-9 and TRBJ2-3. The CDR3 region is 9 residues in length, termini included. Germline values: CDR1 SEHNR, CDR2 FQNEAQ (reference sequence). The CDR3 sequence is CASSADGKM.

As for this clonotype: This could be a read error, since a much larger clone is one nucleotide away. The CDR3 region is CSASLPGLGPYNEQFF. Written as DNA, the CDR3 is TGCAGTGCTAGCCTCCCGGGACTAGGGCCCTACAATGAGCAGTTCTTC. This chain joins TRBV20-1 and TRBJ2-1; TRBD2 matches 8 bases. J gave up 2 bases and V 3 bases, and 9 bases lay outside the gene matches. Germline assignment: CDR1 DFQATT and CDR2 SNEGSKA (reference sequence). There are 16 residues in the CDR3.

This clonotype was found many times. The V gene is TRBV30, the J gene TRBJ2-3, with D uncertain. Trimming removed 1 base at V and 6 bases at J, with 11 bases between. This CDR3 contains 13 residues. Germline V lookup: CDR1 GTSNPN, CDR2 SVGIG (reference sequence). As DNA, the CDR3 is TGTGCCTGGAGTGCCCTGACTGGGGATACGCAGTATTTT. The encoded protein is CAWSALTGDTQYF.

Details on this clonotype: A much larger clone lies a single base off, so this may be a read error. As the CDR3 is not closed by the conserved phenylalanine or tryptophan, this likely results from a read error. This chain uses TRBV12-3 or TRBV12-4 with TRBJ2-1; TRBD1 agrees at 7 bases. The CDR3 length is 14 residues. Trimming cost V 7 bases and J 2 bases; bases outside gene matches: 5. CDR3 coding DNA: TGTGCCAGCACAGAGGGGGCGGCCTACAATGAGCAGTTCCTC. This translates into CASTEGAAYNEQFL.

The genes are TRBV15 and TRBJ2-7; TRBD1 agrees at 8 bases. V was clipped by 2 bases and J by 0 bases; unmatched bases: 3. The germline V gene has CDR1 LNHNV and CDR2 YYDKDF (reference sequence). The CDR3 runs 15 residues. CDR3 sequence: CATSRNTGGSYEQYF. The CDR3 DNA sequence: TGTGCCACCAGCAGAAACACAGGGGGCTCCTACGAGCAGTACTTC.

This clonotype was seen many times. The chain links TRBV20-1 to TRBJ1-2; TRBD1 might be the D (5 bases). CDR3 size: 15 residues. Trimming took off 3 bases at V and 0 bases at J, with 14 bases between the two ends. Germline CDR1 reads DFQATT; CDR2 reads SNEGSKA (reference sequence). The CDR3 reads CSASGSTASNYGYTF. In DNA, the CDR3 is TGCAGTGCTAGTGGGTCGACAGCATCTAACTATGGCTACACCTTC.

This clonotype was picked up a small number of times. The rearrangement uses TRBV27 and TRBJ2-5, with 12 positions matching TRBD2. The CDR3 runs to 17 residues. The germline CDR1 and CDR2 sequences are MNHEY and SMNVEV (reference sequence). V lost 7 bases and J lost 2; bases outside the gene matches: 11. CDR3 amino acids: CASTKIGLAGLQETQYF. CDR3 DNA: TGTGCCAGCACTAAGATTGGACTAGCGGGACTGCAAGAGACCCAGTACTTC.

As concerns this clonotype: It is likely a read error: a sequence one base away is far more abundant. This chain uses TRBV7-2 with TRBJ2-3, with a possible D match to TRBD2 (6 bases). Germline lookup yields CDR1 SGHTA and CDR2 FQGNSA. Trimming took 2 bases from V and 2 from J, leaving 14 bases between them. This CDR3 spans 16 amino acids. CDR3 protein: CASSLIAGRITDTQYF. CDR3 nucleotide sequence: TGTGCCAGCAGCTTAATCGCGGGAAGGATCACAGATACGCAGTATTTT.